This TCR beta chain was sequenced during a study of radiotherapy plus CTLA-4 blockade in lung cancer. Looking at the study overall: The study recorded objective responses in 15% to 20% of patients and disease control in around 31%.

Those with chemo-refractory metastatic non-small-cell lung cancer were treated with focal radiation combined with CTLA-4 blockade using ipilimumab. On this clone itself: Its antigen is not identified.

Clones were sequenced by immunoSEQ multiplex PCR, and TCRdb holds only the in-frame ones, with some missing. This table holds approximately 82,000 clones, about 85% found once. The CDR3 is made up of 15 amino acids. V dropped 2 bases and J dropped 6; count of bases not matched to a gene: 6. CDR1 is SGHVS, CDR2 FNYEAQ, per germline. Findings of the study overall: In blood, early T cell clone dynamics reportedly predicted response best, together with interferon-beta. TCR clones of tumor origin grew in blood after radiotherapy plus ipilimumab.

The chain links TRBV7-6 to TRBJ2-7; 11 positions match TRBD2. The specimen comprised peripheral blood, sampled from a patient treated with radiotherapy plus ipilimumab. The TCR comes from a human donor with non-small cell lung cancer that progressed on radiotherapy plus ipilimumab. The CDR3 nucleotides are TGTGCCAGCAGCTTATTTAGCGGGGGGGAGGGCGAGCAGTACTTC. This sequence encodes CASSLFSGGEGEQYF. Based on the CDR3 plus reference TRBV7-6 and TRBJ2-7, the full variable domain is GAGVSQSPRYKVTKRGQDVALRCDPISGHVSLYWYRQALGQGPEFLTYFNYEAQQDKSGLPNDRFSAERPEGSISTLTIQRTEQRDSAMYRCASSLFSGGEGEQYFGPGTRLTVT.